A single sample gave rise to the 12 T cell receptor beta chains below, sequenced in a study of chemoradiotherapy in HPV16-positive cancers. TCRdb's copy holds only in-frame clones and misses some; the assay was immunoSEQ multiplex PCR. The sample records some 31,000 clones, roughly nine tenths being singletons. The sequencing used blood, collected from a patient who underwent chemoradiotherapy. These receptors all stem from a human donor with HPV-associated anogenital cancer.

This sequence joins TRBV5-4 and TRBJ2-3; D uncertain. Germline V gene data show CDR1 as SGHNT and CDR2 as YYREEE (reference sequence). V was cut by 0 bases and J by 2 bases, with 13 bases left in between. The CDR3 consists of 16 residues. This CDR3 reads CASSLGAESLTDTQYF. CDR3 bases: TGTGCCAGCAGCTTGGGTGCGGAGTCCCTCACAGATACGCAGTATTTT.

The V and J genes are TRBV6-1 and TRBJ1-5; TRBD1 matches 7 bases. The trim removed 4 bases at V and 8 bases at J, leaving 8 bases unmatched. The CDR3 is made up of 14 amino acids. Looked up from germline, CDR1 is MNHNS and CDR2 is SASEGT. This CDR3 reads CASSAPGQLEPQHF. The CDR3 bases are TGTGCCAGCAGTGCTCCGGGACAGCTAGAGCCCCAGCATTTT.

This chain uses TRBV7-9 with TRBJ1-6; D unclear. The CDR3 has 14 amino acids. Between the trimmed V and J ends, which lost 4 bases and 6 bases, there was a span of 10 bases. CDR1 and CDR2 (germline): SEHNR, FQNEAQ (reference sequence). The CDR3 loop is CASSSDGVNSPLHF. The CDR3 DNA sequence: TGTGCCAGCAGCTCGGACGGTGTTAATTCACCCCTCCACTTT. The entire variable domain, with the rest obtained from reference TRBV7-9 and TRBJ1-6, is as follows: DTGVSQNPRHKITKRGQNVTFRCDPISEHNRLYWYRQTLGQGPEFLTYFQNEAQLEKSRLLSDRFSAERPKGSFSTLEIQRTEQGDSAMYLCASSSDGVNSPLHFGNGTRLTVT.

The CDR3 sequence is CASSVGRTSGNNEQFF. For the CDR3, the DNA is TGTGCCAGCAGCGTCGGGCGGACTAGCGGAAACAATGAGCAGTTCTTC. The chain recombines TRBV9 with TRBJ2-1; 10 bases fit TRBD2. The CDR3 covers 16 residues. Germline V gene sequence: CDR1 SGDLS, CDR2 YYNGEE. V gave up 2 bases and J gave up 5 bases; unmatched junction bases: 7.

The chain uses TRBV30 and TRBJ2-6; 9 bases fit TRBD1. The germline V gene encodes CDR1 GTSNPN and CDR2 SVGIG (reference sequence). V shed 8 bases, J shed 0 bases, and the junction held 11 bases outside the gene matches. CDR3 length equals 17 residues. CDR3 loop: CALFFWDRVSGANVLTF. The CDR3 nucleotides read TGTGCCCTTTTTTTTTGGGACAGGGTCTCTGGGGCCAACGTCCTGACTTTC.

The chain employs TRBV19 and TRBJ1-2, with 7 nucleotides matching TRBD1. The J segment lost 7 bases and the V segment lost 6 bases, leaving 11 bases of the junction unmatched. The CDR3 consists of 14 residues. Germline assignment: CDR1 LNHDA and CDR2 SQIVND (reference sequence). Here the CDR3 DNA reads TGTGCCAGTAGCCAAGACAGGGATTTGGGTGGCTACACCTTC. Translation: CASSQDRDLGGYTF.

V usage is TRBV18 and J usage is TRBJ2-3; possibly TRBD2 for D (5 bases). CDR3 length equals 16 residues. Germline-derived CDR1 and CDR2 are KGHSH and LQKENI. Trimming pared 6 bases from V and 2 bases from J, leaving 18 bases between. The CDR3 protein is CASSPKALADTDTQYF. The CDR3, as DNA: TGTGCCAGCTCCCCAAAGGCCCTAGCCGACACAGATACGCAGTATTTT.

The chain uses TRBV14 and TRBJ2-2; possibly TRBD2 for D (6 bases). V was trimmed by 4 bases and J by 2 bases, leaving 8 bases between them. There are 14 residues in the CDR3. Per germline, CDR1 SGHDN and CDR2 FVKESK. DNA for the CDR3: TGTGCCAGCAGCCTGGGGGGAAACACCGGGGAGCTGTTTTTT. This gives the protein CASSLGGNTGELFF.

V and J are TRBV4-2 and TRBJ1-1; possibly TRBD1 for D (5 bases). Trimming left V 1 base short and J 1 base short, with 10 bases between. Germline CDR1 LGHNA, CDR2 YNFKEQ. The CDR3 is 15 amino acids. In DNA form, the CDR3 reads TGTGCCAGCAGCCAAGGGGGCAGGAAGAACACTGAAGCTTTCTTT. It codes for CASSQGGRKNTEAFF.

The chain couples TRBV5-1 to TRBJ1-3; perhaps TRBD1 as D (5 bases). The CDR3 is 15 amino acids. V lost 2 bases and J 8 bases, leaving 17 bases between the germline ends. Per germline, CDR1 SGHRS and CDR2 YFSETQ. CDR3 coding DNA: TGCGCCAGCAGCTTAGGACAACTTGGTAGGGACACCATATATTTT. Its translation: CASSLGQLGRDTIYF.

V is TRBV5-4 and J is TRBJ2-3; 7 bases map to TRBD2. CDR3 length equals 16 residues. Trimming removed 1 base from V and 2 bases from J; junction bases left unmatched: 7. In germline, CDR1 is SGHNT, CDR2 YYREEE (reference sequence). In DNA, the CDR3 is TGTGCCAGCAGCTTGAGGGCTAGCGGTACCACAGATACGCAGTATTTT. This sequence encodes CASSLRASGTTDTQYF.

The chain uses TRBV6-1 and TRBJ1-5; D is possibly TRBD1 (5 bases). Germline CDR1 and CDR2: MNHNS and SASEGT. The ends were cut back, 0 bases at V and 0 bases at J, with 12 bases in the middle. The CDR3 length is 17 residues. CDR3: CASSEAPWGDSNQPQHF. The CDR3 region has the DNA TGTGCCAGCAGTGAAGCTCCTTGGGGGGATAGCAATCAGCCCCAGCATTTT.